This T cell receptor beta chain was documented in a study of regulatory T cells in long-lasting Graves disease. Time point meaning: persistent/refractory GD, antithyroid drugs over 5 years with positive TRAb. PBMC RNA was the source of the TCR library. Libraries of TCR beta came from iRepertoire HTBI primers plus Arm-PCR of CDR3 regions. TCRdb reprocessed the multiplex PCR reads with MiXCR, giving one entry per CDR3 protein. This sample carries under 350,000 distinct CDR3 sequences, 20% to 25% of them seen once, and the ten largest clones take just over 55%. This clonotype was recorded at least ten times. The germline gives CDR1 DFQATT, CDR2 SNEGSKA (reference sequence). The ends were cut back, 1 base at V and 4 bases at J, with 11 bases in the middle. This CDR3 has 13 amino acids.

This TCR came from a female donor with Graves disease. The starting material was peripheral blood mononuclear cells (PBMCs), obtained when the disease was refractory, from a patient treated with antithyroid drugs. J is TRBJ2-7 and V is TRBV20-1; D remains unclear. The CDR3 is CSARGKVGYEQYF. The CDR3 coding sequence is TGCAGTGCTAGAGGAAAAGTGGGATACGAGCAGTACTTC.